This TCR beta chain was recovered during a study of OX40 agonist ivuxolimab in advanced cancers. Looking at the study overall: Patients were dosed with the agonistic anti-OX40 (CD134) antibody ivuxolimab. Study results and limitations: Normalized expansion of T-cell clones was also low for some nonresponders. Near-lowest levels of clonal expansion characterized partial responders at 0.1-3.0 mg/kg.

There are 15 residues in the CDR3. The V gene lost 5 bases and the J gene lost 10 bases, with 21 bases spanning the gap. The germline CDR1 and CDR2 sequences are KGHSH and LQKENI. This clone showed up just once. Antigen: not known. Only in-frame clones appear in the TCRdb table, and some are missing; sequencing was by immunoSEQ multiplex PCR. Here the sample spans 63,000 or so clones, around 82% being singletons. Any history of autoimmune disease or systemic immunosuppression disqualified patients. The chain carries TRBV18 and TRBJ2-1; tentatively, D is TRBD1 or TRBD2 (5 bases each). The TCR comes from an adult with an advanced solid tumor such as melanoma, head and neck, liver or kidney cancer. Specimen: CD4+ or CD8+ T cells sorted from blood, collected in a trial of the OX40 agonist ivuxolimab. In DNA, the CDR3 is TGTGCCAGCTCAAGGAATAGCCCCAGCCGGGACGAGCAGTTCTTC. As protein: CASSRNSPSRDEQFF.